This T cell receptor beta chain was recorded in a study of blood T cell repertoires in COVID-19. Study context: Acute and convalescent COVID-19 specimens originated in the United States, Italy and Spain. T cells, B-cell-depleted T cells, or PBMCs provided the cDNA or gDNA that served as material.

Authors' processing steps: By means of reference gene primer amplification, nucleated cell counts were estimated. TCRdb's table, derived via immunoSEQ multiplex PCR, lists solely in-frame clones and lacks some. V and J calls and clone size are those listed in that table; D and trimming were worked out from the DNA. Here the sample spans approximately 400,000 clones, around 88% being singletons. Seattle's enrolled individuals joined amid active infection and were then monitored longitudinally. CDR1 and CDR2 (germline): MNHEY, SVGAGI. This CDR3 has 12 amino acids. V gave up 6 bases and J gave up 9 bases, with 12 bases separating them.

This sequence originates from a woman in her forties or fifties with COVID-19, enrolled during active disease. Sequenced sample: peripheral blood. The gene calls are TRBV6-5 and TRBJ1-5; no firm D call. DNA of the CDR3: TGTGCCAGCAGCCCAAATCGGGGGCCCCAGCATTTT. It is translated as CASSPNRGPQHF.